The clone carrying this T cell receptor beta chain was seen only once. These data come from a study of blood T cell repertoires in COVID-19. Overall study: The study drew acute and convalescent COVID-19 samples from the United States, Italy and Spain.

Method: immunoSEQ multiplex PCR; TCRdb's copy keeps in-frame clones and lacks some. The top ten hold around 9.6% of the sample, which has roughly 140,000 clones, around 83% seen once. CDR1 is LGHDT, CDR2 YNNKEL, per germline (reference sequence). With 3 bases removed from V and 6 bases from J, the gap between germline ends came to 8 bases. This CDR3 is 13 amino acids long. The sequenced sample was peripheral blood. The chain combines TRBV3-1 (or the pseudogene TRBV3-2) with TRBJ2-2; D is unclear. The sequence came from a man aged 55 to 70 with active or convalescent COVID-19. The CDR3 sequence is CASSQWASGELFF. The CDR3 DNA sequence: TGTGCCAGCAGCCAGTGGGCGTCCGGGGAGCTGTTTTTT.